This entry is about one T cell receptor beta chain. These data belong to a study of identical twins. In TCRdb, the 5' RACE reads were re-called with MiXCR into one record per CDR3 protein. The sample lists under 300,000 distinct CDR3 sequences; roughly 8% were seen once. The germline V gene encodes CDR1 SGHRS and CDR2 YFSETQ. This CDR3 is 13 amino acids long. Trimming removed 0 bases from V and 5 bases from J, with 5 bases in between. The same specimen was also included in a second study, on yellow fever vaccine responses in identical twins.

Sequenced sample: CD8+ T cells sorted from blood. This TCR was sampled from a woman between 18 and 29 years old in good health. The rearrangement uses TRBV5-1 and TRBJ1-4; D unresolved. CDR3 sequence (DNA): TGCGCCAGCAGCTTGGTGGAGAATGAAAAACTGTTTTTT. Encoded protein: CASSLVENEKLFF.